This T cell receptor (beta chain) is from a study of cytomegalovirus exposure and HLA in healthy donors. V was shortened by 4 bases and J by 5 bases, with 9 bases between the two germline ends. CDR1 and CDR2 from the germline V gene are SGHNT and YYREEE (reference sequence). The CDR3 is 12 residues long. Study-wide points: In a later analysis, productive TCRs from donors in an Asian-associated ancestry cluster reportedly carried fewer N-insertions than the cohort mean. In an earlier analysis, most TCR beta V segments were productive about 87% or about 30% of the time.

The PCR employed 60 Vbeta primers together with 13 Jbeta primers. Generated by immunoSEQ multiplex PCR, the TCRdb table keeps only in-frame clones and is missing some. This sample lists 200,000 to 250,000 clones; its ten largest clones have about 1%. About this clone itself: Its antigen is undetermined.

Sequencing input: PBMCs. This rearrangement joins TRBV5-4 to TRBJ2-5; no reliable D call. The sequence was obtained from a girl aged 2 to 10 in good health and CMV-seropositive. The CDR3 DNA reads TGTGCCAGCAGCCTTAGAACGGAGACCCAGTACTTC. This codes for CASSLRTETQYF.